The present T cell receptor (beta chain) was sequenced within a study of blood T cell repertoires in COVID-19 (dated by TCRdb to about 2020). With respect to the entire study: Samples covering the acute and convalescent phases of COVID-19 were provided by collaborators in the United States, Italy and Spain. Deeply sampled blood TCRbeta repertoires from subjects exposed to, actively infected with, or recovered from COVID-19 were included in the dataset. HLA class I and class II types, where available, came from metadata supplied by the sample provider rather than from assay-based typing. Sample metadata almost always included a de-identified subject ID, COVID-19 status, age in years and sex. The prospective study material was composed of cDNA or gDNA derived from T cells, B-cell-depleted T cells, or PBMCs. Samples were obtained from the ongoing ImmuneRACE study (first 160 participants) and from approximately 1,200 subjects provided by 6 global collaborators. The repertoires were released in a freely available public database intended as a resource for research on the immune response to SARS-CoV-2.

With regard to this clone: No antigen is known for it. Base-call qualities are not available, and no considerably larger clone is one nucleotide away.

CDR1 MDHEN and CDR2 SYDVKM are derived from the germline V gene. The CDR3, cysteine through phenylalanine, is 12 amino acids long. Of all the DNA, just the CDR3 is kept, 36 bases in frame from base 1. Trimming takes 3 bases from V and 7 bases from J, and the germline ends sit 7 bases apart. On the study overall, not on this receptor specifically: The amount of clinical and demographic metadata varied by source and participant and was provided uncurated.

TCRbeta CDR3 regions were amplified from genomic DNA using the immunoSEQ Assay, a bias-controlled multiplex PCR. As for the authors' bioinformatics: Within the assay, amplification of reference gene primers was used to estimate how many nucleated cells each sample contained. To quantify the absolute abundance of each unique TCRbeta CDR3 rearrangement, sequence reads were collapsed and filtered. For each sample, productive Simpson clonality was calculated as the square root of Simpson's diversity index across productive rearrangements. Here the immuneACCESS table is served through TCRdb, limited to in-frame sequences with V and J called. Missing clones are a known gap in these copies; in checked studies unresolved V genes cover under half, and the rest lacks a known reason. V and J calls and clone size are given by that table; D and trimming were obtained from the DNA. Recorded for this sample are 200,000 to 250,000 clones; 80% to 85% of them occurred a single time. Jointly, the top ten make up over 9.5% of the sample.

At one collaborating source in Seattle, patients were enrolled during active infection and were followed longitudinally through the course of disease. Collaborating institutions collected whole blood in K2EDTA tubes following their own protocols. For TCRbeta analysis, collaborators shipped samples as frozen whole blood, isolated PBMCs, or DNA extracted from either of those sample types. The sequenced sample consisted of peripheral blood. The sequence links TRBV28 to TRBJ2-1; confidence is insufficient to name the D gene. The TCR originated in a woman at least 80 years old with COVID-19, enrolled during active disease. The DNA sequence is as follows: TGTGCCAGCAGTTTCGGTACGAATGAGCAGTTCTTC. The translation is CASSFGTNEQFF.